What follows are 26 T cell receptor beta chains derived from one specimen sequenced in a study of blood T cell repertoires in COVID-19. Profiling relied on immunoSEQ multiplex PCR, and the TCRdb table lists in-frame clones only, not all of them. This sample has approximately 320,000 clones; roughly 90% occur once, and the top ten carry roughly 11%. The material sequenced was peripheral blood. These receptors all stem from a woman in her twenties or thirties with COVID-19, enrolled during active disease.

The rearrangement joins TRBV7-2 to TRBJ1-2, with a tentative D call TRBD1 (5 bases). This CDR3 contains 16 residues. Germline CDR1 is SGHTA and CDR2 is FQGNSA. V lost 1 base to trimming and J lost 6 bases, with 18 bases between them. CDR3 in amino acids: CASSLDRSGSRDGYTF. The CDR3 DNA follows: TGTGCCAGCAGCTTAGACAGGTCTGGGTCTAGGGATGGCTACACCTTC. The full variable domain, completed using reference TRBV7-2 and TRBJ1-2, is GAGVSQSPSNKVTEKGKDVELRCDPISGHTALYWYRQSLGQGLEFLIYFQGNSAPDKSGLPSDRFSAERTGGSVSTLTIQRTQQEDSAVYLCASSLDRSGSRDGYTFGSGTRLTVV.

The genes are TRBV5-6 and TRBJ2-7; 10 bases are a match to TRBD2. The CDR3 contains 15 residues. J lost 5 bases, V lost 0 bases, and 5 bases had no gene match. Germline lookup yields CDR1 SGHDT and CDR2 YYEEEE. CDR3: CASSLVGTSDDEQYF. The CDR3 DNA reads TGTGCCAGCAGCTTGGTCGGGACTAGCGACGACGAGCAGTACTTC. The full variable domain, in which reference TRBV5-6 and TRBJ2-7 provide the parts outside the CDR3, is DAGVTQSPTHLIKTRGQQVTLRCSPKSGHDTVSWYQQALGQGPQFIFQYYEEEERQRGNFPDRFSGHQFPNYSSELNVNALLLGDSALYLCASSLVGTSDDEQYFGPGTRLTVT.

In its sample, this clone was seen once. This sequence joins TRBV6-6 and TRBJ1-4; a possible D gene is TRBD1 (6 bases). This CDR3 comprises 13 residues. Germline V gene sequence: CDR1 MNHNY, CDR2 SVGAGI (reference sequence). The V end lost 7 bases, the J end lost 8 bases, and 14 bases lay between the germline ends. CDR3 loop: CASTGGQAEKLFF. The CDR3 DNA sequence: TGTGCCAGCACCGGGGGGCAGGCGGAAAAACTGTTTTTT.

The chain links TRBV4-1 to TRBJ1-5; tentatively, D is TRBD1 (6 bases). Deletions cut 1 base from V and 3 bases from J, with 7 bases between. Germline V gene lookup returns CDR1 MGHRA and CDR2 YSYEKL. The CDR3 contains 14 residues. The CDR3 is CASSQGTANQPQHF. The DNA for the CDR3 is TGCGCCAGCAGCCAAGGGACAGCCAATCAGCCCCAGCATTTT.

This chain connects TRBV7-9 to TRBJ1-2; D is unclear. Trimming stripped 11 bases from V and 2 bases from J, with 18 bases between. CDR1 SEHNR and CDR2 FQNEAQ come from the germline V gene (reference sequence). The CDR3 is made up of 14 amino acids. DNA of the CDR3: TGTGCCGCCGGTCCTCTACCCCCCAACTATGGCTACACCTTC. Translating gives CAAGPLPPNYGYTF.

The DNA of the CDR3 is TGTGCCAGCAACCCCTTACAGCAATGGAATGAGCAGTTCTTC. It codes for CASNPLQQWNEQFF. This sequence joins TRBV28 and TRBJ2-1; D is ambiguous. Deletions cut 7 bases from V and 7 bases from J, with 17 bases between. The CDR3 totals 14 residues. The germline CDR1 and CDR2 sequences are MDHEN and SYDVKM.

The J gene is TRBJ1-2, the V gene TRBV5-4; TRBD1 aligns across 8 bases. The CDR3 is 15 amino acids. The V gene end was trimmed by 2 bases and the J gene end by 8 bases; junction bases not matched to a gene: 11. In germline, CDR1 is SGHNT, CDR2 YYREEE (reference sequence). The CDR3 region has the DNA TGTGCCAGCAGCTTTATGGACAGGGTGCGTGAGGGCTACACCTTC. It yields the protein CASSFMDRVREGYTF.

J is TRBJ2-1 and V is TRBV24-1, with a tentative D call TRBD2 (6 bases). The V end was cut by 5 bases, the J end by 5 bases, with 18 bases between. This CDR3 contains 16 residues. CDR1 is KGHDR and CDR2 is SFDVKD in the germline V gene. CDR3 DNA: TGTGCCACCAGTGGCCCAGGCCGACTAGATAACAATGAGCAGTTCTTC. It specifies CATSGPGRLDNNEQFF.

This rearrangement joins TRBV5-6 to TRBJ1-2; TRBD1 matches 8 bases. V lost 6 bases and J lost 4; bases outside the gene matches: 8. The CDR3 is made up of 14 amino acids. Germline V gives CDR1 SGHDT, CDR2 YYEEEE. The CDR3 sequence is CASTHRGTGYGYTF. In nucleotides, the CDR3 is TGTGCCAGCACTCACAGGGGGACAGGCTATGGCTACACCTTC.

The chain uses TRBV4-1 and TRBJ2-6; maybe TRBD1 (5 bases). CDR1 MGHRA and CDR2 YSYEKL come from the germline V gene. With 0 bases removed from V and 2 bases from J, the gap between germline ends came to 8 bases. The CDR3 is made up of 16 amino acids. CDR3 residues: CASSQDVRAGANVLTF. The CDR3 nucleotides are TGCGCCAGCAGCCAAGATGTCAGGGCTGGGGCCAACGTCCTGACTTTC.

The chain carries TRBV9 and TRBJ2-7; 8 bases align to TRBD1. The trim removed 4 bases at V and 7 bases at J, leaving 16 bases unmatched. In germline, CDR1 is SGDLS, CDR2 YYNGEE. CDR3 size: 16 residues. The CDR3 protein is CASSLEEWTGYYEQYF. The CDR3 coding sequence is TGTGCCAGCAGCTTAGAAGAATGGACAGGGTATTATGAGCAGTACTTC.

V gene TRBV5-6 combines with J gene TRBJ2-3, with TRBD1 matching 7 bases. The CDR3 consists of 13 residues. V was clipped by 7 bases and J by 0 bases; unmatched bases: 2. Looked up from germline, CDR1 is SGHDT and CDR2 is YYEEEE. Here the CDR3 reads CASLRGSTDTQYF. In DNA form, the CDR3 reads TGTGCCAGCCTCAGGGGGAGCACAGATACGCAGTATTTT.

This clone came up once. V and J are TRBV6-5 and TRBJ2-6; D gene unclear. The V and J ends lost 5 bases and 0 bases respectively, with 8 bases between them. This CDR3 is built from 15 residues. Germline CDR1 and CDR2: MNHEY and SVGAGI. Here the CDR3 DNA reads TGTGCCAGCAGTATCAGTGTCTCTGGGGCCAACGTCCTGACTTTC. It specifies CASSISVSGANVLTF.

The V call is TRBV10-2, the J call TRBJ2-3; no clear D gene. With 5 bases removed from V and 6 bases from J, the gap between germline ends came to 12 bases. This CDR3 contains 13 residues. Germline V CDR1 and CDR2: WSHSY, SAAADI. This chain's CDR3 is CASSPLLLDTQYF. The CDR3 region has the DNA TGCGCCAGCAGTCCCCTCTTATTGGATACGCAGTATTTT.

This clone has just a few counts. Here the CDR3 DNA reads TGTGCCAGCAGCCCCAAATACGAGCAGTACTTC. It translates to CASSPKYEQYF. V and J are TRBV7-2 and TRBJ2-7; unclear D gene. Germline CDR1 reads SGHTA; CDR2 reads FQGNSA. This CDR3 comprises 11 residues. V was cut by 5 bases and J by 4 bases, with 6 bases left in between.

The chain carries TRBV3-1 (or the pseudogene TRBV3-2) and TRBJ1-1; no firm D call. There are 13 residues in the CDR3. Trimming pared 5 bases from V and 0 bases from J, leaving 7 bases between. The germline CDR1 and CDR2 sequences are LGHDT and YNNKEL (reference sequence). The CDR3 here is CASSYGMNTEAFF. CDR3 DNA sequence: TGTGCCAGCAGCTACGGGATGAACACTGAAGCTTTCTTT.

CDR3 loop: CASSLEPGGRNTEAFF. The CDR3 bases are TGTGCCAGCAGTTTAGAGCCGGGGGGGAGGAACACTGAAGCTTTCTTT. This rearrangement joins TRBV28 to TRBJ1-1; D is possibly TRBD1 (5 bases). The CDR3 is 16 residues long. The germline CDR1 and CDR2 sequences are MDHEN and SYDVKM. Deletions cut 2 bases from V and 1 base from J, with 14 bases between.

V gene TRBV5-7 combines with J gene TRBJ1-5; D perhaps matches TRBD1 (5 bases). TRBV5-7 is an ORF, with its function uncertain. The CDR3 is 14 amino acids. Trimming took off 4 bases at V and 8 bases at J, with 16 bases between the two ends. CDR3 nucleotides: TGTGCCAGCAGCCCTCGCGACAGTCTGAAGCCCCAGCATTTT. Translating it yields CASSPRDSLKPQHF.

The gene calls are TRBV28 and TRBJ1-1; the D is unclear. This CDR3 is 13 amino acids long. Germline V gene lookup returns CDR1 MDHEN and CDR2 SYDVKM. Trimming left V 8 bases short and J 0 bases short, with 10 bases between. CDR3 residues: CASEGAMNTEAFF. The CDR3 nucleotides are TGTGCCAGCGAGGGAGCTATGAACACTGAAGCTTTCTTT.

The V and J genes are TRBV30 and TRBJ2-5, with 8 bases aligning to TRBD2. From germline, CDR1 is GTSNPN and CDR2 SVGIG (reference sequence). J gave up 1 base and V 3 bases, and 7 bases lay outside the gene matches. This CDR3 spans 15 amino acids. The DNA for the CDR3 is TGTGCCTGGAGGATTGGGCTAGCGGGCCAAGAGACCCAGTACTTC. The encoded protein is CAWRIGLAGQETQYF.

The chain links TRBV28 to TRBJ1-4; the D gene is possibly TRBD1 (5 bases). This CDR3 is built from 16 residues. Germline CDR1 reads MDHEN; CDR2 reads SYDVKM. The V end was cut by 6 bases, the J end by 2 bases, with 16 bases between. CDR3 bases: TGTGCCAGCAGGTCCGGGTCGGGGGTTACTAATGAAAAACTGTTTTTT. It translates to CASRSGSGVTNEKLFF.

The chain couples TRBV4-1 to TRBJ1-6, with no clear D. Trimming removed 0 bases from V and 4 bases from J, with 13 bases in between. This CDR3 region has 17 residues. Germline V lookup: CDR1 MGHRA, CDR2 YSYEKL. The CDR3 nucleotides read TGCGCCAGCAGCCAAGATAAGGCCGGAGGATATAATTCACCCCTCCACTTT. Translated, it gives CASSQDKAGGYNSPLHF.

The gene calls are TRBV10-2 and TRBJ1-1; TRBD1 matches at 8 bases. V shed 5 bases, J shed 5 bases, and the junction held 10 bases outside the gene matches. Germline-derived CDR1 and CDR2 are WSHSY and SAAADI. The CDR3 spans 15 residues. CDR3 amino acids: CASSPPDRGRTEAFF. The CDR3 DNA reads TGCGCCAGCAGTCCACCCGACAGGGGAAGAACTGAAGCTTTCTTT.

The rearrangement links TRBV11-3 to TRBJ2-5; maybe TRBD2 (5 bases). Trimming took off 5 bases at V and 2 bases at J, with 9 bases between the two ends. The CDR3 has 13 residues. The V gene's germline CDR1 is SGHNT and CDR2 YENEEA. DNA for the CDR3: TGTGCCAGCAGCGCGGGCGGGCAAGAGACCCAGTACTTC. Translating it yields CASSAGGQETQYF.

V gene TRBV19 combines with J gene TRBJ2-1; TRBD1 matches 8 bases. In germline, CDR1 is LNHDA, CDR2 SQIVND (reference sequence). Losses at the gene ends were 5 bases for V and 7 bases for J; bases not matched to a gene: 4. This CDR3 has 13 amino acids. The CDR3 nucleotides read TGTGCCAGTAGTTGGCAGGGGGCAAATGAGCAGTTCTTC. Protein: CASSWQGANEQFF.

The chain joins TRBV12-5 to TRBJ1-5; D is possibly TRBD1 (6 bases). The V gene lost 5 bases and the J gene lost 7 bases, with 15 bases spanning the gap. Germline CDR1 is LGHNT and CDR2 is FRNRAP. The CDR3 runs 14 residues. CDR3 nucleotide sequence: TGTGCTAGTGGTCCCCGGACAGCACGACAGCCCCAGCATTTT. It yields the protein CASGPRTARQPQHF.